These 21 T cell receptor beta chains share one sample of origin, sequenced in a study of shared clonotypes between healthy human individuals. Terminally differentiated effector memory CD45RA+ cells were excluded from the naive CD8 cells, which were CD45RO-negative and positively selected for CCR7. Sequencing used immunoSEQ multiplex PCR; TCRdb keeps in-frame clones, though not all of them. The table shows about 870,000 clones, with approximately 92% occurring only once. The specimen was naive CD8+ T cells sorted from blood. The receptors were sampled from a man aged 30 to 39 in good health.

CDR3 in DNA: TGTGCCACCAGCAGAGTGGAGCAAAACACCGGGGAGCTGTTTTTT. It encodes CATSRVEQNTGELFF. The V call is TRBV15, the J call TRBJ2-2; D is unclear. CDR1 is LNHNV, CDR2 YYDKDF, per germline (reference sequence). This CDR3 comprises 15 residues. The ends were cut back, 1 base at V and 2 bases at J, with 8 bases in the middle. The variable domain in full, completed from reference TRBV15 and TRBJ2-2, reads DAMVIQNPRYQVTQFGKPVTLSCSQTLNHNVMYWYQQKSSQAPKLLFHYYDKDFNNEADTPDNFQSRRPNTSFCFLDIRSPGLGDTAMYLCATSRVEQNTGELFFGEGSRLTVL.

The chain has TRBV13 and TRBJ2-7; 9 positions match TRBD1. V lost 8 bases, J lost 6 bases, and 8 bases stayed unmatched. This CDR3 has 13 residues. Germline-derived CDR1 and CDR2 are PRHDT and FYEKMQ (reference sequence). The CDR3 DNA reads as TGTGCCAGCGGGTGGAGGACAGGGGTCGAGCAGTACTTC. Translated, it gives CASGWRTGVEQYF.

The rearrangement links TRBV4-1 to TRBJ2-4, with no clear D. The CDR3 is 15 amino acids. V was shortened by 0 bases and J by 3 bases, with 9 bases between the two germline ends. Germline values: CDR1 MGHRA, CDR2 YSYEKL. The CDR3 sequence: CASSQDPDGKNIQYF. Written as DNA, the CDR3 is TGCGCCAGCAGCCAAGACCCGGATGGCAAAAACATTCAGTACTTC.

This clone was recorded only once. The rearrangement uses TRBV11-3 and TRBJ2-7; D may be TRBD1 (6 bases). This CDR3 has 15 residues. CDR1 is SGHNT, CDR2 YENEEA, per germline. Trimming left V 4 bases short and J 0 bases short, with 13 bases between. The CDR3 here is CASSSNRDGSYEQYF. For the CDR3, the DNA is TGTGCCAGCAGCTCAAACAGGGACGGCTCCTACGAGCAGTACTTC.

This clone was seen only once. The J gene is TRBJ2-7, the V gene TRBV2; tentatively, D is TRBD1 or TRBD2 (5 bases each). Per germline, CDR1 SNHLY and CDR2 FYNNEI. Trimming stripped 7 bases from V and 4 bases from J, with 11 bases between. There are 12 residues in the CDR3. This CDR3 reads CASTGAHYEQYF. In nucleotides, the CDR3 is TGTGCCAGCACCGGGGCTCATTACGAGCAGTACTTC. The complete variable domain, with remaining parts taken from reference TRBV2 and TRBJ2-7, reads EPEVTQTPSHQVTQMGQEVILRCVPISNHLYFYWYRQILGQKVEFLVSFYNNEISEKSEIFDDQFSVERPDGSNFTLKIRSTKLEDSAMYFCASTGAHYEQYFGPGTRLTVT.

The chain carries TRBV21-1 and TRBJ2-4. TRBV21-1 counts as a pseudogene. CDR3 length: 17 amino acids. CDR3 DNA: TGTGCCAGCAGCAAAGGAGTCGGGGCCTTAGCCAAAAACATTCAGTACTTC. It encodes CASSKGVGALAKNIQYF.

The CDR3 loop reads CASSLADGSNQPQHF. CDR3 DNA sequence: TGTGCCAGCAGCTTAGCGGACGGTAGCAATCAGCCCCAGCATTTT. J is TRBJ1-5 and V is TRBV7-9; no clear D. Germline V gene lookup returns CDR1 SEHNR and CDR2 FQNEAQ (reference sequence). V was pared by 0 bases and J by 0 bases, with 6 bases between. The CDR3 covers 15 residues.

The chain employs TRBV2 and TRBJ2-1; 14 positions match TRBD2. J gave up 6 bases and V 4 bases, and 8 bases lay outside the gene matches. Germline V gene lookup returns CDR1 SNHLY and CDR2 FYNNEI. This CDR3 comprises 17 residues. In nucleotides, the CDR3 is TGTGCCAGCAGTGGCCCGGGACTAGCGGGAGTTAGCAATGAGCAGTTCTTC. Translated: CASSGPGLAGVSNEQFF.

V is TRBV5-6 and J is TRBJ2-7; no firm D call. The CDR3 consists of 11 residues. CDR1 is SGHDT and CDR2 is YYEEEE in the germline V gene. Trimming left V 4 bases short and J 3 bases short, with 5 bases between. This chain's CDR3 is CASSAYYEQYF. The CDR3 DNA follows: TGTGCCAGCAGCGCCTACTACGAGCAGTACTTC.

The CDR3, as DNA: TGTGCCAGCAGTGAAGGTCGGTCCTATTGGAGGGATACGCAGTATTTT. It specifies CASSEGRSYWRDTQYF. V is TRBV6-1 and J is TRBJ2-3, with D possibly matching TRBD2 (5 bases). Trimming took 1 base from V and 6 from J, leaving 17 bases between them. Germline-derived CDR1 and CDR2 are MNHNS and SASEGT. The CDR3 length is 16 residues.

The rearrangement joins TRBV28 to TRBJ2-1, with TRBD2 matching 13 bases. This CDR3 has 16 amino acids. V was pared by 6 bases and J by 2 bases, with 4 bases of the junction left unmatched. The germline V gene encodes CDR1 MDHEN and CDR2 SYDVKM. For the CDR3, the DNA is TGTGCCAGCAGCCAGGGACTAGCGGGACCCTACAATGAGCAGTTCTTC. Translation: CASSQGLAGPYNEQFF.

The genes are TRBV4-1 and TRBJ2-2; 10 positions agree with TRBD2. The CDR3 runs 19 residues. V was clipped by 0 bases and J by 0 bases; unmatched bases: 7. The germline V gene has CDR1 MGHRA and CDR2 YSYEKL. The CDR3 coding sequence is TGCGCCAGCAGCCAAGAGCCCCCGACTAGCGGGTCGAACACCGGGGAGCTGTTTTTT. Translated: CASSQEPPTSGSNTGELFF.

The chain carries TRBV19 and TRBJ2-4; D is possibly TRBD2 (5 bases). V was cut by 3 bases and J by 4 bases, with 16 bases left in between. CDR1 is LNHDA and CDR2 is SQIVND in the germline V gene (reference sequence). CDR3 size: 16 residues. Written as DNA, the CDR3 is TGTGCCAGTAGTATTGTTGAGGGTCCGAGAAAAAACATTCAGTACTTC. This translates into CASSIVEGPRKNIQYF. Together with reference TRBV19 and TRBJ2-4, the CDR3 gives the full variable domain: DGGITQSPKYLFRKEGQNVTLSCEQNLNHDAMYWYRQDPGQGLRLIYYSQIVNDFQKGDIAEGYSVSREKKESFPLTVTSAQKNPTAFYLCASSIVEGPRKNIQYFGAGTRLSVL.

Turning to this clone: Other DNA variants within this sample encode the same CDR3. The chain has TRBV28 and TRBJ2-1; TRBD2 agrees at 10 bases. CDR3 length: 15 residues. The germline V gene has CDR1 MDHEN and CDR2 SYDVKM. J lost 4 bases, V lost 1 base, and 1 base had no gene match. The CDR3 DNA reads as TGTGCCAGCAGTTTATCACTAGCGGGATACAATGAGCAGTTCTTC. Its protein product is CASSLSLAGYNEQFF.

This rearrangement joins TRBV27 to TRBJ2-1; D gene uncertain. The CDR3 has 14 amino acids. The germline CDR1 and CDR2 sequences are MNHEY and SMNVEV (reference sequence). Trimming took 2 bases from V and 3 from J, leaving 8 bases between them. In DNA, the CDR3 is TGTGCCAGCAGTTTAGCGGATCTCTACAATGAGCAGTTCTTC. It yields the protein CASSLADLYNEQFF.

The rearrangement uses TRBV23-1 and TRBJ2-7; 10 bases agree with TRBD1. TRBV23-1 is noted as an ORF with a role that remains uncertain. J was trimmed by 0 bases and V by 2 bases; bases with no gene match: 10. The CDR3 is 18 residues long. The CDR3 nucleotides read TGCGCCAGCAGTCAAAACTCGCGGGACAGGGGATCCTCCTACGAGCAGTACTTC. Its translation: CASSQNSRDRGSSYEQYF.

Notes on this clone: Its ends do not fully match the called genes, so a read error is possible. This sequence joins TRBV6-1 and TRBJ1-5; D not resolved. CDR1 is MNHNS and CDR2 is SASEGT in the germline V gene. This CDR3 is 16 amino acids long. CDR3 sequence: CASSEAAGISNQPQHF. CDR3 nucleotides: TGTGCCAGCAGCGAAGCTGCCGGGATTTCCAATCAGCCCCAGCATTTT.

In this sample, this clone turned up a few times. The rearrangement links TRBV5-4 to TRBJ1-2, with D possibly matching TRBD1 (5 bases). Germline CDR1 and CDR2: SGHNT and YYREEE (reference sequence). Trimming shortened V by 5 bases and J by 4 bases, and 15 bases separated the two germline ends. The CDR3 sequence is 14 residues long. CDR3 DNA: TGTGCCAGCAGGGTCGTCGACAGTTTCTATGGCTACACCTTC. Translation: CASRVVDSFYGYTF.

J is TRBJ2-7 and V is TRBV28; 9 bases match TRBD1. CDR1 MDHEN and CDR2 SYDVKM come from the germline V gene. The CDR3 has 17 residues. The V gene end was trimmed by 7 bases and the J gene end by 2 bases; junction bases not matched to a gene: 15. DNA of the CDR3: TGTGCCAGCAAAGGGGAGGATCCGGGACAGGGAGCCTACGAGCAGTACTTC. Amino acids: CASKGEDPGQGAYEQYF.

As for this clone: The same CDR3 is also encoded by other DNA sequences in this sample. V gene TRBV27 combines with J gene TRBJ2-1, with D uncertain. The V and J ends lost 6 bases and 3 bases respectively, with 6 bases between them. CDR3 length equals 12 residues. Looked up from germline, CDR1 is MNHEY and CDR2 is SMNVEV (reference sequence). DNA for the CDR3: TGTGCCAGCAGCAGTTACTACAATGAGCAGTTCTTC. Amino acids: CASSSYYNEQFF.

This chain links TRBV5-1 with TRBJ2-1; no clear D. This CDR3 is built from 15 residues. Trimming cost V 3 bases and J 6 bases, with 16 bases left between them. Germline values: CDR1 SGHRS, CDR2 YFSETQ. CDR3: CASSSFTDSINEQFF. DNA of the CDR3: TGCGCCAGCAGCTCCTTTACGGATAGCATCAATGAGCAGTTCTTC.